This TCR beta chain originates from a study of blood T cell repertoires in COVID-19. Study-wide background: Material from acute and convalescent COVID-19 was sourced from the United States, Italy and Spain. In each case, the material was cDNA or gDNA derived from T cells, B-cell-depleted T cells, or PBMCs.

V dropped 0 bases and J dropped 5 bases, with 5 bases sitting between them. Germline V gives CDR1 SNHLY, CDR2 FYNNEI. This CDR3 is 13 amino acids long. This clone was picked up a small number of times. In the source study's methods: By means of reference gene primer amplification, nucleated cell counts were estimated. Measured with immunoSEQ multiplex PCR; TCRdb has only the in-frame clones, and not every one. V, J and clone size are taken as reported in that table, and D and trimming were inferred from the DNA itself. The sample carries roughly 200,000 clones, 90% recorded once. This TCR was sampled from a man between 45 and 60 years old with acute or convalescent COVID-19. The sequencing input was peripheral blood. The rearrangement joins TRBV2 to TRBJ1-5, with D unclear. CDR3 DNA: TGTGCCAGCAGTGAAGCAGACTATCAGCCCCAGCATTTT. Protein product: CASSEADYQPQHF.